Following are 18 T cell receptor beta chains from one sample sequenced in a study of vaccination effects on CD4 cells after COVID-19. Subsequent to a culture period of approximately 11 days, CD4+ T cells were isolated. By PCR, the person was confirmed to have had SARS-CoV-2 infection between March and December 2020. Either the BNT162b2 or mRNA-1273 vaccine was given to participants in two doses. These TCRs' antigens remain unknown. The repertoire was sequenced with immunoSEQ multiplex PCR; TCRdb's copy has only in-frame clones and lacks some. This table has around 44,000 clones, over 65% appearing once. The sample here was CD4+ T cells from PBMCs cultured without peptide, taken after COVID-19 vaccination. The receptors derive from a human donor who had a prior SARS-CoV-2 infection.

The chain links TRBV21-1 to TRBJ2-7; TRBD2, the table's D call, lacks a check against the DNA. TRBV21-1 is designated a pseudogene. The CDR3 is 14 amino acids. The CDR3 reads CASSKGLAAYEQYF. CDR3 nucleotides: TGTGCCAGCAGCAAGGGACTAGCGGCTTACGAGCAGTACTTC.

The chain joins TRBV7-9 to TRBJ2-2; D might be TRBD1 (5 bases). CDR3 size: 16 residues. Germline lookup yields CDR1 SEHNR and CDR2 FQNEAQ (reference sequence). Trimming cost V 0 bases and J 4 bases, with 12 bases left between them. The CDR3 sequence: CASSLAWGLLTGELFF. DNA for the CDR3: TGTGCCAGCAGCTTAGCGTGGGGCTTACTCACCGGGGAGCTGTTTTTT.

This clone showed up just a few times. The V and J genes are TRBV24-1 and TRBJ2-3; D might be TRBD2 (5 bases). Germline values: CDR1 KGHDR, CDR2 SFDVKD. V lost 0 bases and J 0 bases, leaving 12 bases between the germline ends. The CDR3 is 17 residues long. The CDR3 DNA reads TGTGCCACCAGTGATTTGCCTACTAGTCCAAGCACAGATACGCAGTATTTT. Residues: CATSDLPTSPSTDTQYF.

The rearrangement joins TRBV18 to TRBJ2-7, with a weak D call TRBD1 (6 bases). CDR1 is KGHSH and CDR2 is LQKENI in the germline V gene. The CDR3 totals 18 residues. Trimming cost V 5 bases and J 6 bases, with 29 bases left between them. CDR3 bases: TGTGCCAGCTCAAAACGGACAGTAAGCTTGACTGGGGCAACCGAGCAGTACTTC. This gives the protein CASSKRTVSLTGATEQYF. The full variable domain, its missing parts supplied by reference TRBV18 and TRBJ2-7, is NAGVMQNPRHLVRRRGQEARLRCSPMKGHSHVYWYRQLPEEGLKFMVYLQKENIIDESGMPKERFSAEFPKEGPSILRIQQVVRGDSAAYFCASSKRTVSLTGATEQYFGPGTRLTVT.

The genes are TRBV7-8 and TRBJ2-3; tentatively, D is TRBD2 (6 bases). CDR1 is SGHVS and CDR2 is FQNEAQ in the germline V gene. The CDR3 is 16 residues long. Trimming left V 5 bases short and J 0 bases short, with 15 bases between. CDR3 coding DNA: TGTGCCAGCAGCCCGCGACTAGACCCCAGCACAGATACGCAGTATTTT. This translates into CASSPRLDPSTDTQYF. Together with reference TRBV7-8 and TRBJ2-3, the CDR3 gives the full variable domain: GAGVSQSPRYKVAKRGQDVALRCDPISGHVSLFWYQQALGQGPEFLTYFQNEAQLDKSGLPSDRFFAERPEGSVSTLKIQRTQQEDSAVYLCASSPRLDPSTDTQYFGPGTRLTVL.

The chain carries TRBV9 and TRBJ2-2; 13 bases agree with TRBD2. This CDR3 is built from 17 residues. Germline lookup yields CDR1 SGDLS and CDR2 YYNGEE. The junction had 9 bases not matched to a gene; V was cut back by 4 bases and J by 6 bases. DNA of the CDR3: TGTGCCAGCAGCCCATCTACTAGCGGGGGGGCCTCCGGGGAGCTGTTTTTT. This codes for CASSPSTSGGASGELFF. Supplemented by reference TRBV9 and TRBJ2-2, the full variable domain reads DSGVTQTPKHLITATGQRVTLRCSPRSGDLSVYWYQQSLDQGLQFLIQYYNGEERAKGNILERFSAQQFPDLHSELNLSSLELGDSALYFCASSPSTSGGASGELFFGEGSRLTVL.

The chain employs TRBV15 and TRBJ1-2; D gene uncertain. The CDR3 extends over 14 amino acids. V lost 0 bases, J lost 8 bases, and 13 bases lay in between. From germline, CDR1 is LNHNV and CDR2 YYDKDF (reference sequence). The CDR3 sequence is CATSRDIGAGGYTF. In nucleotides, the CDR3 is TGTGCCACCAGCAGAGATATCGGTGCGGGGGGCTACACCTTC.

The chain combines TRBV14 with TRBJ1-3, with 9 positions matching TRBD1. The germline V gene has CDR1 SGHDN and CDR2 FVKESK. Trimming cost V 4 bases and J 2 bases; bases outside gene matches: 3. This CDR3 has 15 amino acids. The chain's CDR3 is CASSLNRGPGNTIYF. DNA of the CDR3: TGTGCCAGCAGCCTTAACAGGGGGCCTGGAAACACCATATATTTT.

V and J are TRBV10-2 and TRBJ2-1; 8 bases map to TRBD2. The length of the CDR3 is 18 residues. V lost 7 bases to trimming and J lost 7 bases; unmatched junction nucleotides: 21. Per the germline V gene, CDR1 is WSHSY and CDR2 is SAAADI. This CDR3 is CASTQSSTSGIEGNEQFF. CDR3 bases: TGCGCCAGCACTCAAAGTTCTACTAGCGGCATCGAAGGTAATGAGCAGTTCTTC.

The CDR3 DNA is TGTGCCAGCAGCTCGGAGGAGTTTGAAGCTTTCTTT. Its protein product is CASSSEEFEAFF. This chain connects TRBV11-3 to TRBJ1-1; D not certain. This CDR3 has 12 residues. Trimming removed 4 bases from V and 7 bases from J, with 10 bases in between. Germline V gene data show CDR1 as SGHNT and CDR2 as YENEEA.

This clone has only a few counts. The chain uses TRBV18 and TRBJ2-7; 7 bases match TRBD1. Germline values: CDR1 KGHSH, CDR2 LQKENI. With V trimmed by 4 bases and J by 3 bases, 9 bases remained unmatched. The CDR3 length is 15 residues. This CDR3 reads CASSLRGGWNYEQYF. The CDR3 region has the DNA TGTGCCAGCTCACTCCGAGGGGGCTGGAACTACGAGCAGTACTTC.

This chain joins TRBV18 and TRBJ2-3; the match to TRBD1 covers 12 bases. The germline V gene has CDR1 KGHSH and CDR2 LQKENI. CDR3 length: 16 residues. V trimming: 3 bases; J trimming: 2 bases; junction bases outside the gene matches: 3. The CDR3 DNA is TGTGCCAGCTCACCTGGGACAGGGGGCGTCACAGATACGCAGTATTTT. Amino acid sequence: CASSPGTGGVTDTQYF.

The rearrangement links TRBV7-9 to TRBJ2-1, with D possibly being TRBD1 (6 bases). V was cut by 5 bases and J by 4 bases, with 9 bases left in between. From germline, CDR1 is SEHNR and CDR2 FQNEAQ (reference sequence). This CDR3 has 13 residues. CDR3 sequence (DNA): TGTGCCAGCAGCCCAGGACAGTACAATGAGCAGTTCTTC. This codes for CASSPGQYNEQFF.

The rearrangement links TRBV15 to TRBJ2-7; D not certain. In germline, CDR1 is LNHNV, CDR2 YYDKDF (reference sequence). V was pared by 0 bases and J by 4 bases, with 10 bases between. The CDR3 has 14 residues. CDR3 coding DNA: TGTGCCACCAGCAGAGATCCCGGCCCGTACGAGCAGTACTTC. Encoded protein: CATSRDPGPYEQYF.

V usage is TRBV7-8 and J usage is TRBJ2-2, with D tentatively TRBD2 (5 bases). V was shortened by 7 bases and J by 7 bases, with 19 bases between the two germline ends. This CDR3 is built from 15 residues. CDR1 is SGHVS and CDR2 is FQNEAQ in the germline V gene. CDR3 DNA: TGTGCCAGCAAAGACTTCGGACTCTTTGTCGGGGAGCTGTTTTTT. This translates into CASKDFGLFVGELFF.

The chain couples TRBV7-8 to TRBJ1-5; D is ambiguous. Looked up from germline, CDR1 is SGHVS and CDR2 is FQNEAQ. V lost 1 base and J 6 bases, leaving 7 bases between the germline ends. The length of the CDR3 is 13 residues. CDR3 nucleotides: TGTGCCAGCAGCTTAGTTACCGTTCAGCCCCAGCATTTT. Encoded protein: CASSLVTVQPQHF.

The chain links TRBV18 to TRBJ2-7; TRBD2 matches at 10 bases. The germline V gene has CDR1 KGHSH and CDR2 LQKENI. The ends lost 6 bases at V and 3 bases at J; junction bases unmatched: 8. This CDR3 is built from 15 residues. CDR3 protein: CASSRTSGGDYEQYF. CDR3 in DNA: TGTGCCAGCTCGCGGACTAGCGGAGGAGACTACGAGCAGTACTTC. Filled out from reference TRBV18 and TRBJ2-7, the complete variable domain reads NAGVMQNPRHLVRRRGQEARLRCSPMKGHSHVYWYRQLPEEGLKFMVYLQKENIIDESGMPKERFSAEFPKEGPSILRIQQVVRGDSAAYFCASSRTSGGDYEQYFGPGTRLTVT.

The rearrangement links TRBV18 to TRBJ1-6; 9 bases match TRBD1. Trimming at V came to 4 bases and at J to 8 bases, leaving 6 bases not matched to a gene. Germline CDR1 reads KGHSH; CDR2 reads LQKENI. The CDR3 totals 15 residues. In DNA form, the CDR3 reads TGTGCCAGCTCACTACAACAGGGGGCGGATTCACCCCTCCACTTT. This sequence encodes CASSLQQGADSPLHF.